This TCR beta chain was documented in a study of CD8 T cells in ankylosing spondylitis. Overall study results and limits: Relatively rare in peripheral blood, disease-linked clones were also CD8+.

With respect to this clonotype: Its specificity is unknown.

Generation of TCR beta libraries employed quantitative 5'-RACE incorporating molecular barcodes. TCRdb independently ran MiXCR on the 5' RACE reads; one entry per CDR3 protein. The sample holds approximately 46,000 distinct CDR3 sequences, approximately 10% seen once. The V end lost 7 bases, the J end lost 1 base, and 13 bases lay between the germline ends. The CDR3 is 14 amino acids. CDR1 is MDHEN, CDR2 SYDVKM, per germline. The J gene is TRBJ1-1, the V gene TRBV28; D ambiguous. The sequenced sample was blood, either unsorted or a sorted T cell fraction (not recorded which). This clonotype originated in a male donor with ankylosing spondylitis or in good health (not recorded which). CDR3 protein: CASNPSRTNTEAFF. As DNA, the CDR3 is TGTGCCAGCAACCCCTCCCGGACGAACACTGAAGCTTTCTTT. Supplemented by reference TRBV28 and TRBJ1-1, the full variable domain reads DVKVTQSSRYLVKRTGEKVFLECVQDMDHENMFWYRQDPGLGLRLIYFSYDVKMKEKGDIPEGYSVSREKKERFSLILESASTNQTSMYLCASNPSRTNTEAFFGQGTRLTVV.